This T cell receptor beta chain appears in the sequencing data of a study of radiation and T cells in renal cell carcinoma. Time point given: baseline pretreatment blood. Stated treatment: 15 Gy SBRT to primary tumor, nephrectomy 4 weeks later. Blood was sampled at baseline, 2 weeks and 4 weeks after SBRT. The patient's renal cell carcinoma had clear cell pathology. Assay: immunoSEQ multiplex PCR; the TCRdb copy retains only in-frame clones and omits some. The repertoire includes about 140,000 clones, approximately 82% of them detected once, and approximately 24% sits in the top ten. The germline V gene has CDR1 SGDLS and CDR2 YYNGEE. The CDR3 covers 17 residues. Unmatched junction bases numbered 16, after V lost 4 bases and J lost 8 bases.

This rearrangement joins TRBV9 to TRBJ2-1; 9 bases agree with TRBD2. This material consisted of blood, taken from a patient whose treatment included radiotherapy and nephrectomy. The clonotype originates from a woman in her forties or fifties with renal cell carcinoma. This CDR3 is CASSIRPLAGGVDEQFF. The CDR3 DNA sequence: TGTGCCAGCAGCATACGACCCCTGGCGGGAGGGGTCGATGAGCAGTTCTTC.